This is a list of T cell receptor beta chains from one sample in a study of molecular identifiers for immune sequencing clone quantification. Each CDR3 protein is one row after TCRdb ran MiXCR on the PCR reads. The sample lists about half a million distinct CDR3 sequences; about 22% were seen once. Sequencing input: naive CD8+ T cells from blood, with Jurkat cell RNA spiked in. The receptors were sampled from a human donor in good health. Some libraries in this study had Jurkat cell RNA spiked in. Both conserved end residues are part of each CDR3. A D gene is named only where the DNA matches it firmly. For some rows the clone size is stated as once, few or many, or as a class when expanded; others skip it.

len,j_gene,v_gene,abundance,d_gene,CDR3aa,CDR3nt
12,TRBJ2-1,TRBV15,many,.,CATSRVRNEQFF,TGTGCCACCAGCAGAGTACGCAATGAGCAGTTCTTC
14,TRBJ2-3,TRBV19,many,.,CASSIDGGEDTQYF,TGTGCCAGTAGTATAGATGGCGGGGAAGATACGCAGTATTTT
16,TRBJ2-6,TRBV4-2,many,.,CASSQDRERGANVLTF,TGTGCCAGCAGCCAAGACAGGGAACGTGGGGCCAACGTCCTGACTTTC
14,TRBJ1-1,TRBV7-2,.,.,CASSLMLGSTEAFF,TGTGCCAGCAGCTTAATGTTGGGGAGCACTGAAGCTTTCTTT
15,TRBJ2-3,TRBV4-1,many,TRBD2,CASSQESGGTDTQYF,TGCGCCAGCAGCCAAGAAAGCGGGGGCACAGATACGCAGTATTTT
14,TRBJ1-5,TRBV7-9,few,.,CASSLDAINQPQHF,TGTGCCAGCAGCTTAGACGCAATCAATCAGCCCCAGCATTTT
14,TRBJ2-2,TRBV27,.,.,CASSWGGNTGELFF,TGTGCCAGCAGTTGGGGAGGGAACACCGGGGAGCTGTTTTTT
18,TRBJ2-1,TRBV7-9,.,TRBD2,CASSSTAIAGGQGNGQFF,TGTGCCAGCAGCTCCACGGCTATAGCGGGGGGGCAGGGCAATGGGCAGTTCTTC
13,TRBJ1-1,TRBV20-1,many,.,CSAREIANTEAFF,TGCAGTGCTAGAGAGATAGCGAACACTGAAGCTTTCTTT
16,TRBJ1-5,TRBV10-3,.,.,CAISESGAGGMQPQHF,TGTGCCATCAGTGAGTCAGGGGCGGGGGGGATGCAGCCCCAGCATTTT
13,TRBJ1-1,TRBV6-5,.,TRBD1,CASSRFGTAEAFF,TGTGCCAGCAGCCGTTTTGGGACAGCGGAAGCTTTCTTT
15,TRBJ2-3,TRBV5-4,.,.,CASSSRDLTRDTQYF,TGTGCCAGCAGCTCGCGGGATTTAACCAGGGATACGCAGTATTTT
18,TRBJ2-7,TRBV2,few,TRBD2,CASSDSPPWTSGRYEQYF,TGTGCCAGCAGTGACTCCCCTCCATGGACTAGCGGGAGGTACGAGCAGTACTTC
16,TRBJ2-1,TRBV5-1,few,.,CASSSRGETPGNEQFF,TGCGCCAGCAGCTCCCGCGGGGAGACCCCGGGAAATGAGCAGTTCTTC
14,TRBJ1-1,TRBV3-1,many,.,CASGRTEENTEAFF,TGTGCCAGCGGACGGACAGAGGAGAACACTGAAGCTTTCTTT
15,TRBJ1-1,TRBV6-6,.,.,CASSYSGIQYTEAFF,TGTGCCAGCAGTTACTCGGGGATTCAGTACACTGAAGCTTTCTTT
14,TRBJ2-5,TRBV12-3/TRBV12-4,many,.,CASSFISPEETQYF,TGTGCCAGCAGTTTTATTAGCCCAGAAGAGACCCAGTACTTC
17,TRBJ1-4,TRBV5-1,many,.,CASSWTGLQSTNEKLFF,TGCGCCAGCAGCTGGACCGGACTCCAGTCAACTAATGAAAAACTGTTTTTT
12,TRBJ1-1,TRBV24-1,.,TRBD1,CATSDGTGEASF,TGTGCCACCAGTGATGGGACAGGTGAAGCTTCCTTT
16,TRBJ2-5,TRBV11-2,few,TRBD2,CASSLGTSGNQETQYF,TGTGCCAGCAGCTTAGGGACTAGCGGGAACCAAGAGACCCAGTACTTC
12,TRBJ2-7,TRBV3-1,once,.,CASSPAGWEQCF,TGTGCCAGCAGCCCCGCGGGGTGGGAGCAGTGCTTC
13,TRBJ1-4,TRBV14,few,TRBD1,CASRQGADEKLFF,TGTGCCAGCAGACAGGGGGCTGATGAAAAACTGTTTTTT
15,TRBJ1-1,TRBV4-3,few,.,CASSRESQANTEAFF,TGCGCCAGCAGCCGAGAGTCTCAGGCGAACACTGAAGCTTTCTTT
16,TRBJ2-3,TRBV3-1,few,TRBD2,CASSPQGGGAADTQYF,TGTGCCAGCAGCCCGCAGGGCGGGGGGGCCGCAGATACGCAGTATTTT
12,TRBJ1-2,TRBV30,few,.,CAWSETNYGYTF,TGTGCCTGGAGCGAGACTAACTATGGCTACACCTTC
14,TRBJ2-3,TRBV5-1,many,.,CASTTWGAPDTQYF,TGCGCCAGCACCACTTGGGGCGCCCCAGATACGCAGTATTTT
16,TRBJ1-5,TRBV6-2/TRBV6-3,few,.,CASSYSSGDSNQPQHF,TGTGCCAGCAGTTACTCGTCCGGGGATAGCAATCAGCCCCAGCATTTT
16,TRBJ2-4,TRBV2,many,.,CASSDLAEQAKNIQYF,TGTGCCAGCAGTGATCTGGCGGAGCAAGCCAAAAACATTCAGTACTTC
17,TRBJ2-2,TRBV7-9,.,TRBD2,CASSFGLADANTGELFF,TGTGCCAGCAGCTTCGGGCTAGCGGACGCGAACACCGGGGAGCTGTTTTTT
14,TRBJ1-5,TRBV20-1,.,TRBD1,CSATARTGNQPQHF,TGCAGTGCTACCGCCCGGACAGGGAATCAGCCCCAGCATTTT
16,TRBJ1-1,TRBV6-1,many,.,CASSEVVRPRDTEAFF,TGTGCCAGCAGTGAAGTAGTCAGGCCTAGGGACACTGAAGCTTTCTTT
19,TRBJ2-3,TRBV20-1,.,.,CSARTYEPRDIRSTDTQYF,TGCAGTGCTAGAACATACGAGCCCAGGGACATTAGAAGCACAGATACGCAGTATTTT
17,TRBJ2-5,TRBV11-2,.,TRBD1,CASSFAIGTGGEETQYF,TGTGCCAGCAGCTTCGCTATTGGGACAGGAGGGGAAGAGACCCAGTACTTC
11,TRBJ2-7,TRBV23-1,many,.,CASSPDRPTYF,TGCGCCAGCAGCCCGGACCGCCCTACGTACTTC
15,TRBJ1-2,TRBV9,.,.,CASSVALGEVYGYTF,TGTGCCAGCAGCGTAGCGCTGGGGGAGGTCTATGGCTACACCTTC
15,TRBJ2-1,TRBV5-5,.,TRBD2,CASSSTSGRLDEQFF,TGTGCCAGCAGCTCGACTAGCGGGAGGTTGGATGAGCAGTTCTTC
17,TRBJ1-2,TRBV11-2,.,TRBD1,CASSPWTGLMGLGGYTF,TGTGCCAGCAGCCCCTGGACAGGGTTAATGGGGCTTGGTGGCTACACCTTC
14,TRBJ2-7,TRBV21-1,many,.,CASSRGTDPYEQYF,TGTGCCAGCAGCAGGGGGACGGACCCCTACGAGCAGTACTTC
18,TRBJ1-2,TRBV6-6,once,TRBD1,CASSYSPGQGDFLSGYTF,TGTGCCAGCAGTTACTCCCCGGGACAGGGGGATTTTCTAAGTGGCTACACCTTC
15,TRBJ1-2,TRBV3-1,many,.,CASSPREGFNYGYTF,TGTGCCAGCAGTCCTCGAGAGGGCTTTAACTATGGCTACACCTTC
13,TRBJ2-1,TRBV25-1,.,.,CASSVGGAGEQFF,TGTGCCAGCAGTGTAGGGGGGGCAGGTGAGCAGTTCTTC
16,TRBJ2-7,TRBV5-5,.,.,CASSPGVAPLTYEQYF,TGTGCCAGCAGCCCCGGTGTGGCTCCATTAACCTACGAGCAGTACTTC